Given below is one T cell receptor (beta chain) in context. Its antigen is still unknown. This entry is derived from a study of cytomegalovirus exposure and HLA in healthy donors. Samples came from healthy bone marrow donors. Study findings and constraints: Upon later analysis, TCR association rates were observed to vary by HLA locus, being highest for DRB1 and lowest for HLA-C. Analysis performed later found about 18,000 TCR beta sequences associated with HLA alleles at 0.05 false discovery rate. Listed as cytomegalovirus-associated were over 150 TCR beta chains.

PCR involved 60 Vbeta and 13 Jbeta primers. The protocol was immunoSEQ multiplex PCR, while the TCRdb copy is restricted to in-frame clones and leaves out a portion. Its table lists around 76,000 clones. CDR3 length: 11 amino acids. Germline V lookup: CDR1 SQVTM, CDR2 ANQGSEA. V was trimmed by 3 bases and J by 4 bases, leaving 6 bases between them. The receptor was isolated from a boy aged 5-17 years in good health and CMV-seronegative. The specimen was PBMCs. This sequence joins TRBV29-1 and TRBJ1-1; no reliable D call. CDR3 loop: CSVDLFTEAFF. CDR3 nucleotides: TGCAGCGTTGATCTGTTCACTGAAGCTTTCTTT. Complete variable domain (other parts from reference TRBV29-1 and TRBJ1-1): SAVISQKPSRDICQRGTSLTIQCQVDSQVTMMFWYRQQPGQSLTLIATANQGSEATYESGFVIDKFPISRPNLTFSTLTVSNMSPEDSSIYLCSVDLFTEAFFGQGTRLTVV.